One sample yielded the 9 T cell receptor beta chains listed below, sequenced in a study of shared clonotypes between healthy human individuals. Profiled with immunoSEQ multiplex PCR; TCRdb holds only in-frame clones, not every one. The sample records 2 million to 2.5 million clones, more than 80% being singletons. The sample was naive CD4+ T cells from PBMCs. The subset was: CD45RA+ positively selected. The receptors shown here come from a man aged 18 to 29 in good health. Some clones in this sample may be carry-over from other donors' samples.

The chain uses TRBV4-1 and TRBJ2-5, with 7 bases identical to TRBD1. The J call is in doubt because the DNA end fits TRBJ2-7 better. The CDR3 runs to 14 residues. Per the germline V gene, CDR1 is MGHRA and CDR2 is YSYEKL. CDR3 sequence: CASSQTQGFGEQYF. DNA of the CDR3: TGCGCCAGCAGCCAAACACAGGGGTTTGGCGAGCAGTACTTC.

This clone was observed a single time. Other nucleotide sequences from this sample produce the same CDR3. This sequence joins TRBV6-6 and TRBJ2-2, with 7 bases fitting TRBD2. V was pared by 3 bases and J by 2 bases, with 3 bases of the junction left unmatched. The CDR3 length is 15 residues. The germline CDR1 and CDR2 sequences are MNHNY and SVGAGI (reference sequence). CDR3 sequence (DNA): TGTGCCAGCAGTTATGGCGGGAGTAACACCGGGGAGCTGTTTTTT. Amino acids: CASSYGGSNTGELFF.

This rearrangement joins TRBV5-5 to TRBJ2-3; 8 bases agree with TRBD1. Germline values: CDR1 SGHKS, CDR2 YYEKEE (reference sequence). The CDR3 totals 14 residues. Trimming at V came to 5 bases and at J to 3 bases, leaving 5 bases not matched to a gene. CDR3 sequence: CASRTGVGTDTQYF. Written as DNA, the CDR3 is TGTGCCAGCAGGACAGGGGTAGGAACAGATACGCAGTATTTT.

The rearrangement uses TRBV7-2 and TRBJ1-4, with 7 bases lining up with TRBD1. This CDR3 has 14 residues. Germline values: CDR1 SGHTA, CDR2 FQGNSA. V lost 2 bases, J lost 8 bases, and 5 bases stayed unmatched. The DNA for the CDR3 is TGTGCCAGCAGCTTACTCCAGGGGGGGGAAAAACTGTTTTTT. This gives the protein CASSLLQGGEKLFF.

The V call is TRBV7-9, the J call TRBJ2-4; possible D gene TRBD2, 6 bases. CDR3 size: 17 residues. The germline CDR1 and CDR2 sequences are SEHNR and FQNEAQ (reference sequence). V was cut by 6 bases and J by 0 bases, with 18 bases left in between. The CDR3 loop reads CASSEWGEVLAKNIQYF. The CDR3 DNA reads as TGTGCCAGCAGTGAATGGGGGGAAGTACTAGCCAAAAACATTCAGTACTTC.

Details on this clone: The sample carries other DNA sequences with the same CDR3. The chain carries TRBV2 and TRBJ1-1; a weak D match, TRBD1 (5 bases). Trimming removed 6 bases from V and 5 bases from J, with 10 bases in between. Germline V CDR1 and CDR2: SNHLY, FYNNEI. This CDR3 contains 12 residues. CDR3 protein: CASRERGTEAFF. As DNA, the CDR3 is TGTGCCAGCAGGGAACGGGGGACTGAAGCTTTCTTT.

The CDR3 reads CAITGNPSSYNEQFF. Here the CDR3 DNA reads TGTGCCATCACCGGGAACCCGAGCTCCTACAATGAGCAGTTCTTC. The rearrangement joins TRBV10-3 to TRBJ2-1; D might be TRBD2 (5 bases). Trimming left V 7 bases short and J 0 bases short, with 13 bases between. The length of the CDR3 is 15 residues. CDR1 and CDR2 (germline): ENHRY, SYGVKD.

The J gene is TRBJ1-2, the V gene TRBV7-8; weak D call: TRBD1 (5 bases). This CDR3 comprises 14 residues. CDR1 and CDR2 from the germline V gene are SGHVS and FQNEAQ. V was shortened by 5 bases and J by 4 bases, with 14 bases between the two germline ends. The CDR3 DNA sequence: TGTGCCAGCAGCCTAGAGGACATTACCTATGGCTACACCTTC. The encoded protein is CASSLEDITYGYTF.

The rearrangement uses TRBV30 and TRBJ2-5; a weak D match, TRBD2 (6 bases). CDR1 is GTSNPN and CDR2 is SVGIG in the germline V gene (reference sequence). V lost 0 bases and J 2 bases, leaving 13 bases between the germline ends. The CDR3 covers 15 residues. Here the CDR3 reads CAWSVGGGRQETQYF. In nucleotides, the CDR3 is TGTGCCTGGAGTGTTGGTGGGGGGAGGCAAGAGACCCAGTACTTC.